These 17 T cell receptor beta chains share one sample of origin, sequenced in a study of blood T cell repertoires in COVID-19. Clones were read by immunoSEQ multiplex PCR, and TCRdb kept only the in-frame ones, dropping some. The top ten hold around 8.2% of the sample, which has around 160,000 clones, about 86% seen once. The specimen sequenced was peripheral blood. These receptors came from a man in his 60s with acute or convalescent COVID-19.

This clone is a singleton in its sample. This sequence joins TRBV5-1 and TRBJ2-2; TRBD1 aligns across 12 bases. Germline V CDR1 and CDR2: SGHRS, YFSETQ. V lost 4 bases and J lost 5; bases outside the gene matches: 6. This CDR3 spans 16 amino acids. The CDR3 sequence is CASSVSGQGATGELFF. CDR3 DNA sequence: TGCGCCAGCAGCGTTTCGGGACAGGGGGCAACCGGGGAGCTGTTTTTT. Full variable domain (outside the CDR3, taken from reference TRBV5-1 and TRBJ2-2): KAGVTQTPRYLIKTRGQQVTLSCSPISGHRSVSWYQQTPGQGLQFLFEYFSETQRNKGNFPGRFSGRQFSNSRSEMNVSTLELGDSALYLCASSVSGQGATGELFFGEGSRLTVL.

The CDR3 coding sequence is TGCAGCGTTGCCCCGTCGGACAGGGTTAAAGAGCAGTACTTC. This sequence encodes CSVAPSDRVKEQYF. The rearrangement links TRBV29-1 to TRBJ2-7, with 8 bases matching TRBD1. This CDR3 spans 14 amino acids. CDR1 and CDR2 from the germline V gene are SQVTM and ANQGSEA. The V segment lost 4 bases and the J segment 7 bases; nucleotides outside the gene matches: 12.

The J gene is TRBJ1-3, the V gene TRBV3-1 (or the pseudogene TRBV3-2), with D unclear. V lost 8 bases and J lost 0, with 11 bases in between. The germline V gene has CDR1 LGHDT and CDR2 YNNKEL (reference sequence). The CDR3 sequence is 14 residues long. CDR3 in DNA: TGTGCCAGCGCCGACATCTACTCTGGAAACACCATATATTTT. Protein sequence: CASADIYSGNTIYF.

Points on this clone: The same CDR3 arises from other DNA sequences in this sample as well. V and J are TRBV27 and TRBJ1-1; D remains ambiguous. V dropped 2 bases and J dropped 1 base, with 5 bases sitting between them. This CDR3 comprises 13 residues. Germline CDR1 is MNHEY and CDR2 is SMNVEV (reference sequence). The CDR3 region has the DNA TGTGCCAGCAGTTTACCAGGGAACACTGAAGCTTTCTTT. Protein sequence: CASSLPGNTEAFF.

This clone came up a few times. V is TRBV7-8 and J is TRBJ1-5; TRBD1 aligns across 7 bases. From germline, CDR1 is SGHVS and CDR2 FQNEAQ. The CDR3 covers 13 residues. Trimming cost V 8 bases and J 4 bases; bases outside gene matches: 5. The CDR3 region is CASVGQLNQPQHF. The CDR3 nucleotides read TGTGCCAGCGTGGGACAGTTAAATCAGCCCCAGCATTTT. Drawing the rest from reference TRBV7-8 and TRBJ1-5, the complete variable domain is GAGVSQSPRYKVAKRGQDVALRCDPISGHVSLFWYQQALGQGPEFLTYFQNEAQLDKSGLPSDRFFAERPEGSVSTLKIQRTQQEDSAVYLCASVGQLNQPQHFGDGTRLSIL.

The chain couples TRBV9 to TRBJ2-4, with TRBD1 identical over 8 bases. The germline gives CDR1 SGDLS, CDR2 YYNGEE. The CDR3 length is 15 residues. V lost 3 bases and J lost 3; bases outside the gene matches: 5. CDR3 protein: CASSANRGNKNIQYF. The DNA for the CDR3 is TGTGCCAGCAGCGCCAACAGGGGGAACAAAAACATTCAGTACTTC.

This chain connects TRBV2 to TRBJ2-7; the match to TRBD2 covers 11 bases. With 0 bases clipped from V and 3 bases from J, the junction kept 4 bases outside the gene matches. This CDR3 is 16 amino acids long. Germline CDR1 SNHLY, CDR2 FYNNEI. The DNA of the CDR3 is TGTGCCAGCAGTGAAGCCGTCGGACTAGCGGGCTACGAGCAGTACTTC. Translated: CASSEAVGLAGYEQYF.

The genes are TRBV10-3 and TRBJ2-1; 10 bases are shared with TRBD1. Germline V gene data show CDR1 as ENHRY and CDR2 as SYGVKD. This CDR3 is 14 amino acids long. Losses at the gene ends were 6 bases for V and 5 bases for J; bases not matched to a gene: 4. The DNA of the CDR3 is TGTGCCATCAGCCCGGGACAGGGGAACAATGAGCAGTTCTTC. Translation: CAISPGQGNNEQFF.

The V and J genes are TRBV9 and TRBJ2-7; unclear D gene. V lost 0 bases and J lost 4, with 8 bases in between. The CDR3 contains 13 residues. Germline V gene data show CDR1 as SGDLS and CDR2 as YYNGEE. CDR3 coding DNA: TGTGCCAGCAGCGTAGACCTAAGTTACGAGCAGTACTTC. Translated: CASSVDLSYEQYF.

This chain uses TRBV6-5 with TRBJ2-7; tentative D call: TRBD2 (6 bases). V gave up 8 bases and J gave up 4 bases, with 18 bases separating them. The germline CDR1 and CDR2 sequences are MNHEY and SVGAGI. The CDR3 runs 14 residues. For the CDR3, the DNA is TGTGCCAGCTTCTCCCCGGCGGGGCCGTACGAGCAGTACTTC. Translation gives CASFSPAGPYEQYF.

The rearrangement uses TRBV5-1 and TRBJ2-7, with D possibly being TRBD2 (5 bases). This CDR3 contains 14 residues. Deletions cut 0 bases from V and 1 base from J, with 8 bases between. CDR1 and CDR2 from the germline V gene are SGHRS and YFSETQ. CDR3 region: CASSLDAGSYEQYF. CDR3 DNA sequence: TGCGCCAGCAGCTTGGATGCGGGTTCCTACGAGCAGTACTTC. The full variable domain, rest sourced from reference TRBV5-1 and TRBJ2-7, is KAGVTQTPRYLIKTRGQQVTLSCSPISGHRSVSWYQQTPGQGLQFLFEYFSETQRNKGNFPGRFSGRQFSNSRSEMNVSTLELGDSALYLCASSLDAGSYEQYFGPGTRLTVT.

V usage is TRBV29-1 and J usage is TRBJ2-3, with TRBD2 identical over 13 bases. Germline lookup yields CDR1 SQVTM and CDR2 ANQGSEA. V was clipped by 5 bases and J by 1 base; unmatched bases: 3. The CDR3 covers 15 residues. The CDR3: CSVWTSGSGTDTQYF. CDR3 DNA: TGCAGCGTTTGGACTAGCGGGAGTGGCACAGATACGCAGTATTTT.

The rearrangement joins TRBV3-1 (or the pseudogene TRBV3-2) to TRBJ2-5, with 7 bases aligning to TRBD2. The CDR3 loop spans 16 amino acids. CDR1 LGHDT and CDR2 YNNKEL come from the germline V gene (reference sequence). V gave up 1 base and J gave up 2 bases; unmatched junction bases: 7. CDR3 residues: CASSQGTSERQETQYF. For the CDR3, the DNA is TGTGCCAGCAGCCAAGGAACTAGCGAGAGGCAAGAGACCCAGTACTTC.

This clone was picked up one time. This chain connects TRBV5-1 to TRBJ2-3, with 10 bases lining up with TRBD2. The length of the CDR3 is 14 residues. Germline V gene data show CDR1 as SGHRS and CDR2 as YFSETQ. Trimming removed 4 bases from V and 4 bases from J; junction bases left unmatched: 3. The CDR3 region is CASSKGTSADTQYF. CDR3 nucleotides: TGCGCCAGCAGCAAGGGGACTAGCGCAGATACGCAGTATTTT. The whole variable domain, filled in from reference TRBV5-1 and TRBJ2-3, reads KAGVTQTPRYLIKTRGQQVTLSCSPISGHRSVSWYQQTPGQGLQFLFEYFSETQRNKGNFPGRFSGRQFSNSRSEMNVSTLELGDSALYLCASSKGTSADTQYFGPGTRLTVL.

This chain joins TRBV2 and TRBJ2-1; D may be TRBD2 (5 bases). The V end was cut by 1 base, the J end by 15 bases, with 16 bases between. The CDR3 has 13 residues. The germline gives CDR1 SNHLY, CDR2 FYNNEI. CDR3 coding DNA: TGTGCCAGCAGTGAAGAGGTCGGGATCCTGCTGTTCTTC. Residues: CASSEEVGILLFF.

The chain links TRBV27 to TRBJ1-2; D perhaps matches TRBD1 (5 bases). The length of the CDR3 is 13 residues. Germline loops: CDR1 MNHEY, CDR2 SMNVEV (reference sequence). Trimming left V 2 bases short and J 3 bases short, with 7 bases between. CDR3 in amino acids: CASSLQGYYGYTF. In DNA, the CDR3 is TGTGCCAGCAGTTTACAGGGATACTATGGCTACACCTTC.

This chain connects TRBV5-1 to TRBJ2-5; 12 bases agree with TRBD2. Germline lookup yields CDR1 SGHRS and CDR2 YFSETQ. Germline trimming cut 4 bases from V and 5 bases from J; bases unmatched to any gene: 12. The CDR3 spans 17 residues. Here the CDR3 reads CASSLGLLAGGDETQYF. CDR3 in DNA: TGCGCCAGCAGCCTGGGACTACTAGCGGGAGGAGACGAGACCCAGTACTTC.